The rows below give T cell receptor beta chains drawn from one sample of a study of T cell repertoires in cytomegalovirus infection. TCRdb independently ran MiXCR on the reads; one entry per CDR3 protein. Of about 310,000 distinct CDR3 sequences detected, 15% to 20% appear once; the ten largest clones hold more than 10%. The sequenced sample consisted of PBMCs. The source is a human donor in good health (CMV status not recorded). Some clones in this sample may be carry-over from other donors' samples. CDR3s include the opening cysteine and the closing phenylalanine or tryptophan. Each record gives: clone size, J gene, V gene, D gene, CDR3 protein, CDR3 DNA. A D gene is named only where the DNA matches it firmly. A row's size may be missing; if present it is once, few, many or a size class.

- TRBJ1-2 TRBV20-1 - CSARGRGPRTIEHYGYTF TGCAGTGCTAGAGGTCGGGGACCGAGGACTATTGAGCACTATGGCTACACCTTC
few TRBJ2-2 TRBV19 - CASSITRGQSTGELFF TGTGCCAGTAGTATCACCCGGGGGCAAAGCACCGGGGAGCTGTTTTTT
many TRBJ2-2 TRBV19 TRBD1 CASSDTGAGTGELFF TGTGCCAGTAGTGATACAGGGGCAGGCACCGGGGAGCTGTTTTTT
- TRBJ1-1 TRBV25-1 - CASSEFFTGGRRGTEAFF TGTGCCAGCAGTGAATTTTTTACCGGGGGGCGCCGGGGCACTGAAGCTTTCTTT
- TRBJ2-7 TRBV27 - CASSPGKSEQYF TGTGCCAGCAGCCCGGGAAAAAGCGAGCAGTACTTC
few TRBJ1-2 TRBV12-3/TRBV12-4 TRBD1 CASSLGTGGGNYGYTF TGTGCCAGCAGTTTGGGGACAGGGGGAGGTAACTATGGCTACACCTTC
many TRBJ1-5 TRBV20-1 - CSARSRGAQHF TGCAGTGCTAGATCTAGAGGGGCCCAGCATTTT
many TRBJ2-6 TRBV5-1 - CASSVQVSGANVLTF TGCGCCAGCAGCGTACAGGTCTCTGGGGCCAACGTCCTGACTTTC
- TRBJ2-7 TRBV18 TRBD2 CASSWTSGVSYEQYF TGTGCCAGCTCTTGGACTAGCGGGGTTTCCTACGAGCAGTACTTC
few TRBJ2-7 TRBV18 - CASSHNAYEQYF TGTGCCAGCTCACATAACGCTTACGAGCAGTACTTC
- TRBJ2-7 TRBV7-4 TRBD1 CASSYHQGASNEQYF TGTGCCAGCAGTTATCATCAGGGGGCGTCCAACGAGCAGTACTTC
many TRBJ1-1 TRBV7-9 TRBD1 CASSLLGQGNTEAFF TGTGCCAGCAGCTTACTCGGACAGGGGAACACTGAAGCTTTCTTT
many TRBJ2-5 TRBV12-3/TRBV12-4 TRBD1 CASSLVPGGVETQYF TGTGCCAGCAGTTTAGTTCCAGGGGGCGTGGAGACCCAGTACTTC
many TRBJ2-1 TRBV7-9 TRBD2 CASSLAHTSAPYNEQFF TGTGCCAGCAGCTTAGCCCATACTAGCGCGCCCTACAATGAGCAGTTCTTC
few TRBJ1-1 TRBV6-2/TRBV6-3 TRBD1 CASSALTGPNTEAFF TGTGCCAGCAGTGCCTTGACAGGGCCGAACACTGAAGCTTTCTTT
many TRBJ2-4 TRBV7-9 TRBD1 CASSLGGQGTIQYF TGTGCCAGCAGCTTAGGAGGACAGGGAACCATTCAGTACTTC
- TRBJ1-4 TRBV15 - CATSRDNVYEKLFF TGTGCCACCAGCAGAGATAACGTATACGAAAAACTGTTTTTT
few TRBJ1-2 TRBV4-1 - CASSQTSETGYTF TGCGCCAGCAGCCAAACATCAGAAACGGGCTACACCTTC
few TRBJ1-1 TRBV25-1 - CASSEWGGALNTEAFF TGTGCCAGCAGTGAATGGGGGGGGGCCTTGAACACTGAAGCTTTCTTT
many TRBJ2-3 TRBV7-2 - CASSYTGQSTATDTQYF TGTGCCAGCAGCTACACGGGACAATCTACGGCCACAGATACGCAGTATTTT
many TRBJ2-7 TRBV12-3/TRBV12-4 TRBD1 CASSLQGAGEQYF TGTGCCAGCAGCCTCCAGGGGGCAGGAGAGCAGTACTTC
many TRBJ1-5 TRBV7-8 - CASSQAGRSNQPQHF TGTGCCAGCAGCCAGGCGGGCAGAAGCAATCAGCCCCAGCATTTT
- TRBJ2-1 TRBV5-1 - CASSLDPGNSYNEQFF TGCGCCAGCAGCTTGGACCCAGGGAACTCCTACAATGAGCAGTTCTTC
many TRBJ1-3 TRBV7-2 - CASSSSWGRGNTIYF TGTGCCAGCAGCTCAAGTTGGGGCCGCGGAAACACCATATATTTT
many TRBJ2-7 TRBV7-7 - CASSLDGQEEQYF TGTGCTAGCAGCTTAGACGGGCAGGAGGAGCAGTACTTC
- TRBJ2-2 TRBV19 TRBD1 CASSLTPRDRNTGELFF TGTGCCAGTTCCCTAACCCCCCGGGACAGGAACACCGGGGAGCTGTTTTTT
few TRBJ2-2 TRBV7-2 TRBD1 CASSLELAGGFGGELFF TGTGCCAGCAGCTTAGAGTTGGCAGGGGGCTTTGGCGGGGAGCTGTTTTTT
- TRBJ1-2 TRBV18 TRBD1 CASSPTGQQYGYTF TGTGCCAGCTCACCAACGGGACAGCAATATGGCTACACCTTC
- TRBJ1-5 TRBV7-6 - CASSLGQPNFNQPQHF TGTGCCAGCAGCTTAGGCCAGCCTAATTTCAATCAGCCCCAGCATTTT
- TRBJ2-1 TRBV15 TRBD1 CATSRDPRQGNEQFF TGTGCCACCAGCAGAGACCCTAGACAGGGGAATGAGCAGTTCTTC